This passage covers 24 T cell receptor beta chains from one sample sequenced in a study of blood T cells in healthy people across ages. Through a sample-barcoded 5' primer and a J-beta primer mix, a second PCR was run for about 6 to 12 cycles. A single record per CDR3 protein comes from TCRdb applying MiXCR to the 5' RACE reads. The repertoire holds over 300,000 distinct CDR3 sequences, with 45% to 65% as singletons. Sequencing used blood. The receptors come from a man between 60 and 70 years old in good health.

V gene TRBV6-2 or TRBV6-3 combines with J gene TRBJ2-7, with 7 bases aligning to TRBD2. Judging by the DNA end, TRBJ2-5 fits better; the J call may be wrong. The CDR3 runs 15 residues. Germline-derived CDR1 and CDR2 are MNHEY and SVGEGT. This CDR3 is CASSYYAGVWETQYF. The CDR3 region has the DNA TGTGCCAGCAGTTACTACGCGGGGGTGTGGGAGACCCAGTACTTC.

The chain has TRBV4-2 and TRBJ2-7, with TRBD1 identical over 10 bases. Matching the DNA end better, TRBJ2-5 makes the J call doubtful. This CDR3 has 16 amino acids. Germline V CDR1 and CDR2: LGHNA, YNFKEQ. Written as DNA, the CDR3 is TGTGCCAGCAGCCAAGGTCTTTGGGACAGGGGTAAGACCCAGTACTTC. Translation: CASSQGLWDRGKTQYF.

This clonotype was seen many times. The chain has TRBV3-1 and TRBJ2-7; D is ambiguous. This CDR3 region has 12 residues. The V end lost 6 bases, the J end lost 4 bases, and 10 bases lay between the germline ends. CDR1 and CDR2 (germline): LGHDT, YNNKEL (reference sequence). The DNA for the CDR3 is TGTGCCAGCAGTCCCCTGGGTTACGAGCAGTACTTC. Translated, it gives CASSPLGYEQYF.

CDR3 DNA sequence: TGTGCCACCAGCAGAGGGGAGAGGCAGGAGACCCAGTACTTC. Protein sequence: CATSRGERQETQYF. This sequence joins TRBV15 and TRBJ2-5, with D possibly matching TRBD2 (5 bases). Germline V gives CDR1 LNHNV, CDR2 YYDKDF (reference sequence). V gave up 1 base and J gave up 5 bases, with 11 bases separating them. This CDR3 spans 14 amino acids. Filled out from reference TRBV15 and TRBJ2-5, the complete variable domain reads DAMVIQNPRYQVTQFGKPVTLSCSQTLNHNVMYWYQQKSSQAPKLLFHYYDKDFNNEADTPDNFQSRRPNTSFCFLDIRSPGLGDTAMYLCATSRGERQETQYFGPGTRLLVL.

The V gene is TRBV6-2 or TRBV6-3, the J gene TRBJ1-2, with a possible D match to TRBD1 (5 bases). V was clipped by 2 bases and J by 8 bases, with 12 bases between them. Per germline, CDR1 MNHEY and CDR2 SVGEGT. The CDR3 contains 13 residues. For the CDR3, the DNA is TGTGCCAGCAGTTACGGCCAGGGAAGGGGCTACACCTTC. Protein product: CASSYGQGRGYTF.

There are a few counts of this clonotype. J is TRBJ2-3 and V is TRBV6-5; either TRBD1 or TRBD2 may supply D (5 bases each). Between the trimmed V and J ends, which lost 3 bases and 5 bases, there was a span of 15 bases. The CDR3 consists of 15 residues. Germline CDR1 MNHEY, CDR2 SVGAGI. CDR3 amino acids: CASSYGLAGGDTQYF. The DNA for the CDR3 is TGTGCCAGCAGTTATGGGTTAGCTGGGGGAGATACGCAGTATTTT.

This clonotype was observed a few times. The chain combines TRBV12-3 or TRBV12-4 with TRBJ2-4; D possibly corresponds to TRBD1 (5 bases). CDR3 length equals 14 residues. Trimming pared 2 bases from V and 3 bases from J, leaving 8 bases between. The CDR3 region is CASSLQGGKNIQYF. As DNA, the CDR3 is TGTGCCAGCAGTTTACAGGGTGGCAAAAACATTCAGTACTTC.

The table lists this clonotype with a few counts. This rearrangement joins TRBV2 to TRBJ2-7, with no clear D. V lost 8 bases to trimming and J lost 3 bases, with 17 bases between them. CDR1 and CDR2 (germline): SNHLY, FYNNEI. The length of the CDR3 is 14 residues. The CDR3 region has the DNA TGTGCCAGCCTACGGGTTGCTTGGGGCTACGAGCAGTACTTC. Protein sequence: CASLRVAWGYEQYF.

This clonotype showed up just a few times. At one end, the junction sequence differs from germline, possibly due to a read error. The chain's CDR3 is CASSGPIRGNDGYTF. The CDR3 DNA is TGTGCCAGCAGCGGCCCGATTAGGGGTAACGATGGCTACACCTTC. The chain carries TRBV7-8 and TRBJ1-2, with a tentative D call TRBD1 (5 bases). The CDR3 length is 15 residues. Per the germline V gene, CDR1 is SGHVS and CDR2 is FQNEAQ.

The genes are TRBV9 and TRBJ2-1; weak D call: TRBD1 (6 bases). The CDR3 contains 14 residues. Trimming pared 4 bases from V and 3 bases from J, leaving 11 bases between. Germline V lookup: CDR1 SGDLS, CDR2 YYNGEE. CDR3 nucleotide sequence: TGTGCCAGCAGCCCCACAGGGATCTACAATGAGCAGTTCTTC. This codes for CASSPTGIYNEQFF.

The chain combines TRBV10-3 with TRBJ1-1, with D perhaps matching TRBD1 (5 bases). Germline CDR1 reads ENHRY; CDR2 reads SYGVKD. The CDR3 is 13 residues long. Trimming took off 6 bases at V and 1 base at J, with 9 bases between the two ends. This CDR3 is CAISRGSNTEAFF. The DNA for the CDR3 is TGTGCCATCAGCCGGGGGTCGAACACTGAAGCTTTCTTT.

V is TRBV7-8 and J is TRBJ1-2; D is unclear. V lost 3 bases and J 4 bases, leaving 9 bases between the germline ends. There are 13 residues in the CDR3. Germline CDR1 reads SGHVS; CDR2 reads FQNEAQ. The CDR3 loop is CASSLSQAYGYTF. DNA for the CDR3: TGTGCCAGCAGCTTGTCGCAGGCCTATGGCTACACCTTC. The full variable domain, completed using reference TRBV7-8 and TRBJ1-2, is GAGVSQSPRYKVAKRGQDVALRCDPISGHVSLFWYQQALGQGPEFLTYFQNEAQLDKSGLPSDRFFAERPEGSVSTLKIQRTQQEDSAVYLCASSLSQAYGYTFGSGTRLTVV.

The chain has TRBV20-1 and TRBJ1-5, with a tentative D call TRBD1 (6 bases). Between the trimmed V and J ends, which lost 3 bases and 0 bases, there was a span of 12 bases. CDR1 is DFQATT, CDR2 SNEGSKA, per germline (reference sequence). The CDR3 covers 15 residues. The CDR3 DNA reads TGCAGTGCTAGTCGGGGGCAGTCTAGCAATCAGCCCCAGCATTTT. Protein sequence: CSASRGQSSNQPQHF.

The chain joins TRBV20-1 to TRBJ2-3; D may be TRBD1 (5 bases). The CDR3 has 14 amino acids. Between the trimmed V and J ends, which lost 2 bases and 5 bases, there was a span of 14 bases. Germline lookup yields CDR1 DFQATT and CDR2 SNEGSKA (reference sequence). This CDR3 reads CSARSPQGVDTQYF. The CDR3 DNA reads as TGCAGTGCTAGATCCCCCCAGGGTGTAGATACGCAGTATTTT.

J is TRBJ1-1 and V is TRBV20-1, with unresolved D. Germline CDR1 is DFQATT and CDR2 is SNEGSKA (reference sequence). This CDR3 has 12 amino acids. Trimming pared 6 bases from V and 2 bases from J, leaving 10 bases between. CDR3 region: CSANLPNTEAFF. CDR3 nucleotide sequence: TGCAGTGCCAACCTACCCAACACTGAAGCTTTCTTT.

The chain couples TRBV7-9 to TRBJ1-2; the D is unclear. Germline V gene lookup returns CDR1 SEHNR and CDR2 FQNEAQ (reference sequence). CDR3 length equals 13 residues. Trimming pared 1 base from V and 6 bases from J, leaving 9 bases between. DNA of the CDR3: TGTGCCAGCAGCTTAGACGAGGGCGATGGCTACACCTTC. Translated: CASSLDEGDGYTF. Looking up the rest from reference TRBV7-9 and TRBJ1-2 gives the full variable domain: DTGVSQNPRHKITKRGQNVTFRCDPISEHNRLYWYRQTLGQGPEFLTYFQNEAQLEKSRLLSDRFSAERPKGSFSTLEIQRTEQGDSAMYLCASSLDEGDGYTFGSGTRLTVV.

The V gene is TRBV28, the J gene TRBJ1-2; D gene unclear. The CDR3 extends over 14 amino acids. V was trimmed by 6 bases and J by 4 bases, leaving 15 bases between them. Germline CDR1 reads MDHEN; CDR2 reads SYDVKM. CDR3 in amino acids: CASRAQLKAYGYTF. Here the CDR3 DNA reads TGTGCCAGCAGAGCTCAATTGAAGGCCTATGGCTACACCTTC.

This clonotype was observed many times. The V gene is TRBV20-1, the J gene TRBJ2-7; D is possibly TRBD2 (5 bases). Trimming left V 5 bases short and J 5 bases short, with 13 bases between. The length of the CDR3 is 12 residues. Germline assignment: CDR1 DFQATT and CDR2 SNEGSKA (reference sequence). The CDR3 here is CSARPGIHEQYF. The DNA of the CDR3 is TGCAGTGCTCGCCCCGGGATCCACGAGCAGTACTTC.

CDR3 coding DNA: TGCAGCGTCTTCGGGGGGCTGCTTGGTACAGATACGCAGTATTTT. It codes for CSVFGGLLGTDTQYF. The genes are TRBV29-1 and TRBJ2-3, with a possible D match to TRBD2 (7 bases). The V and J ends lost 6 bases and 3 bases respectively, with 19 bases between them. Germline V gives CDR1 SQVTM, CDR2 ANQGSEA. The CDR3 runs 15 residues.

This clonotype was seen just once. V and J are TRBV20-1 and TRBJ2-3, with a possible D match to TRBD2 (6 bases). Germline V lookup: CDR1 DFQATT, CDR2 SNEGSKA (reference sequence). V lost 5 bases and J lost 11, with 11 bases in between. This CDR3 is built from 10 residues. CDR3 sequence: CSAWTKEQYF. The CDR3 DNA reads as TGCAGTGCTTGGACTAAGGAGCAGTATTTT.

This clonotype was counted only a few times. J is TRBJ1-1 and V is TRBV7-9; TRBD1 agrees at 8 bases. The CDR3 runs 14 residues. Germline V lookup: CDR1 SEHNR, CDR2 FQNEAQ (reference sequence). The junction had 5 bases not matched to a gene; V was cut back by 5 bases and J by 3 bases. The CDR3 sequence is CASSQTTGDTEAFF. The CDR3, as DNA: TGTGCCAGCAGCCAGACGACAGGGGACACTGAAGCTTTCTTT.

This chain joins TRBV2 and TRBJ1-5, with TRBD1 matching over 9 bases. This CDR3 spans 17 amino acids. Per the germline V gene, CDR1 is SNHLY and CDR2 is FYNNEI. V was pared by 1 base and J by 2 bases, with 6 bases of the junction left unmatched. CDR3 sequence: CASSEGTGAFGNQPQHF. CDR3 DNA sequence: TGTGCCAGCAGTGAAGGGACAGGGGCTTTCGGCAATCAGCCCCAGCATTTT.

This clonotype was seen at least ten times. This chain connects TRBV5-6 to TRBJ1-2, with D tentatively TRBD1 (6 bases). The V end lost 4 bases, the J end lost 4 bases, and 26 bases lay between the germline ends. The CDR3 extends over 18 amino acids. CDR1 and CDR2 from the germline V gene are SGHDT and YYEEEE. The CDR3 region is CASSLPLGGRKLRYGYTF. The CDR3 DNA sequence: TGTGCCAGCAGCCTTCCCTTGGGGGGCCGTAAACTCCGCTATGGCTACACCTTC.

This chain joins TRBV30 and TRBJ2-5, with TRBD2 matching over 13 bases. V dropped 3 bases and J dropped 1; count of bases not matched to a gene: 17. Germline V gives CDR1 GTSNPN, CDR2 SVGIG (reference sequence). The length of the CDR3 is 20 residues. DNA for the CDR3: TGTGCCTGGAGCGAACTCCCCAGTCGGACTAGCGGGAGTCCCCAAGAGACCCAGTACTTC. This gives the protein CAWSELPSRTSGSPQETQYF.